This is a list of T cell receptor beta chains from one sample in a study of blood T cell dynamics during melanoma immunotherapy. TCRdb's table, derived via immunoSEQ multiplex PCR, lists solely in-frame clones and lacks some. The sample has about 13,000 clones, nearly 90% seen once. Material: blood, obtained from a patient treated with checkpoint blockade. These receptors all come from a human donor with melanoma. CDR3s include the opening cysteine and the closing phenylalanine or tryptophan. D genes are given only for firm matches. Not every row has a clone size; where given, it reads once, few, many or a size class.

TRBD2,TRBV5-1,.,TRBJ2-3,TGCGCCAGCAGCTTGAATAGCGGGAGGGCCACAGATACGCAGTATTTT,CASSLNSGRATDTQYF
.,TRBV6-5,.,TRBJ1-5,TGTGCCAGCAGTTACTCGGGGGCCAATCAGCCCCAGCATTTT,CASSYSGANQPQHF
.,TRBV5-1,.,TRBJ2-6,TGCGCCAGCAGCTTGTTCACAGCGTTACTCTCTGGGGCCAACGTCCTGACTTTC,CASSLFTALLSGANVLTF
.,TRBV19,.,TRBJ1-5,TGTGCCAGTAGTATAGGACATCAGCCCCAGCATTTT,CASSIGHQPQHF
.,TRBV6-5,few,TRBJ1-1,TGTGCCAGCAGTTACTCCCATGACTTGGGGACTGAAGCTTTCTTT,CASSYSHDLGTEAFF
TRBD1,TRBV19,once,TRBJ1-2,TGTGCCAGTAGTACCCACGGACAGGGACTTAACTATGGCTACACCTTC,CASSTHGQGLNYGYTF
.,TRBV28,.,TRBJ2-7,TGTGCCAGCAGTTTATCTTTAACGGGAGTTCGTAACGAGCAGTACTTC,CASSLSLTGVRNEQYF
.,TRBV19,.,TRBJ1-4,TGTGCCAGTAGTGCCCCAGGGATAATATTGTTTTTT,CASSAPGIILFF
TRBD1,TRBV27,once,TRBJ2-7,TGTGCCAGCAGTTGGCGGACAGGGGAATCCTACGAGCAGTACTTC,CASSWRTGESYEQYF
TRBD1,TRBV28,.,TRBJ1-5,TGTGCCAGCAGTAAGGGCAGGGGGCCTCATCAGCCCCAGCATTTT,CASSKGRGPHQPQHF
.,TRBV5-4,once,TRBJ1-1,TGTGCCAGCAGCTCTCGTACAGAGATGAACACTGAAGCTTTCTTT,CASSSRTEMNTEAFF
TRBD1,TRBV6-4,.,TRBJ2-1,TGTGCCAGCAGTGAGAGGACAGGGGTCGGTGATGAGCAGTTCTTC,CASSERTGVGDEQFF
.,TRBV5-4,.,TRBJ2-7,TGTGCCGGAAGACGTGGGCTCCACTCCTACGAGCAGTACTTC,CAGRRGLHSYEQYF
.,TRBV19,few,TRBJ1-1,TGTGCCAGTAGTCTAACAGGCGAACTCACTGAAGCTTTCTTT,CASSLTGELTEAFF
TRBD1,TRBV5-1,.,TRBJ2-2,TGCGCCAGCAGGTCCGGGACAGCGAACACCGGGGAGCTGTTTTTT,CASRSGTANTGELFF
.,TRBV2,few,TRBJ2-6,TGTGCCAGCAGGCAGGGGGGGGACGTCCTGACTTTC,CASRQGGDVLTF
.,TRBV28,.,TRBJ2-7,TGTGCCAGCAGTGGGAACAGGCTCACCTACGAGCAGTACTTC,CASSGNRLTYEQYF
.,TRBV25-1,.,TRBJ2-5,TGTGCCAGCAGTGCCACGAGACAGGACCTCCAGACCCAGTACTTC,CASSATRQDLQTQYF
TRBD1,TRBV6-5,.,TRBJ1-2,TGTGCCAGCAGTTTTCAAGGGGGACAGAGGGATGGCTACACCTTC,CASSFQGGQRDGYTF
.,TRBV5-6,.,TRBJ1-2,TGTGCCAGCAGCTTGGGGCCGGCCTCAATGATCTATGGCTACACCTTC,CASSLGPASMIYGYTF
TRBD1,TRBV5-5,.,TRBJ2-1,TGTGCCAGCAGCATTGACAGGGCCTCCTACAATGAGCAGTTCTTC,CASSIDRASYNEQFF
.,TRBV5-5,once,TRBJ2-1,TGTGCCAGCAGCGCCGGGGGAAGGGGTCCTTACAATGAGCAGTTCTTC,CASSAGGRGPYNEQFF
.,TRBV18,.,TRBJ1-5,TGTGCCAGCTCACCCTCGGACCGGGGCAATCAGCCCCAGCATTTT,CASSPSDRGNQPQHF
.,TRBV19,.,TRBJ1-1,TGTGCCAGTAGTATATCGGGGGGGAACACTGAAGCTTTCTTT,CASSISGGNTEAFF
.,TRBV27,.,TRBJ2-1,TGTGCCAGCAGGCGGGGACCAATAGGGCGGAATGAGCAGTTCTTC,CASRRGPIGRNEQFF
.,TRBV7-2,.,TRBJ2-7,TGTGCCAGCAGCTTAGACAGGTCAGGGGAGCAGTACTTC,CASSLDRSGEQYF
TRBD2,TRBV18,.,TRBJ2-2,TGTGCCAGCTCACCACCGCTGGGGGGGACCGGGGAGCTGTTTTTT,CASSPPLGGTGELFF
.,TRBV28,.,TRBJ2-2,TGTGCCAGCAGTTTATCGAAGGGTAACACCGGGGAGCTGTTTTTT,CASSLSKGNTGELFF
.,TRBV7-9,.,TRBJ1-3,TGTGCCAGCAGCTTAGACTTCTCTGGAAACACCATATATTTT,CASSLDFSGNTIYF
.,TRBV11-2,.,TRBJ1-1,TGTGCCAGCAGAATTACAGGTCTGAACACTGAAGCTTTCTTT,CASRITGLNTEAFF
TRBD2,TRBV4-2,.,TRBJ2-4,TGTGCCAGCAGCCCCCGCTCTCGGGGTCTAGCGGGAGCGGTAGCCAAAAACATTCAGTACTTC,CASSPRSRGLAGAVAKNIQYF
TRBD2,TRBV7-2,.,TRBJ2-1,TGTGCCAGCAGCTTAGCGTACGCTAGCGGCTACAATGAGCAGTTCTTC,CASSLAYASGYNEQFF
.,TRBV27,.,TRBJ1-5,TGTGCCAGCAGACCCAATACGAGCGCCAATCAGCCCCAGCATTTT,CASRPNTSANQPQHF
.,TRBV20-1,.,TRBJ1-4,TGCAGTGCTAGGGTCTACGAAAAACTGTTTTTT,CSARVYEKLFF
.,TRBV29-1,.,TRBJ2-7,TGCAGCGTTGAGGTGACGGGGACCTACGAGCAGTACTTC,CSVEVTGTYEQYF
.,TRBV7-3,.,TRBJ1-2,TGTGCCAGCAGCTCGAACAGGGTTGGCTACACCTTC,CASSSNRVGYTF
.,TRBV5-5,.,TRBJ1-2,TGTGCCAGCAGCTCAGGACTTCCTCTCTATGGCTACACCTTC,CASSSGLPLYGYTF
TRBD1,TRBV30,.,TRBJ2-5,TGTGCCTGGAGTCGGGACAGCGGAGAGACCCAGTACTTC,CAWSRDSGETQYF
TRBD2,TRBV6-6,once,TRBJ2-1,TGTGCCGCGGGGGCCTACAATGAGCAGTTCTTC,CAAGAYNEQFF
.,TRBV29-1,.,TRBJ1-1,TGCAGCGTTGGGGTGCGGGAGGGTACTGAAGCTTTCTTT,CSVGVREGTEAFF
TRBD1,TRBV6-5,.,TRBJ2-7,TGTGCCAGCAGTCCCCGGACAGGAGGCCTAGAGCAGTACTTC,CASSPRTGGLEQYF
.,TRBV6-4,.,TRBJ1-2,TGTGCCAGCAGTGATCACGGGGACGGAGGCTACACCTTC,CASSDHGDGGYTF
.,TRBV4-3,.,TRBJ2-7,TGCGCCAGCAGTAGAACAGGTTTTTCCTACGAGCAGTACTTC,CASSRTGFSYEQYF
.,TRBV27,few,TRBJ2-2,TGTGCCAGCAGTTTGGCTGCCGGGGAGCTGTTTTTT,CASSLAAGELFF
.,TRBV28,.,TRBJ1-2,TGTGCCAGCACCCTACTTCCGGGGGTACATAGACTTAACTATGGCTACACCTTC,CASTLLPGVHRLNYGYTF
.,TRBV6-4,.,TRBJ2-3,TGTGCCAGCACTGAAAACGGGATAGAGACAGATACGCAGTATTTT,CASTENGIETDTQYF
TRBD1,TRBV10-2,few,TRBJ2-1,TGCGCCAGCACCGGGACAGAGTACAATGAGCAGTTCTTC,CASTGTEYNEQFF
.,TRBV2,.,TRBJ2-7,TGTGCCAGCAGCGACAAATTCTTCCGCAACGAGCAGTACTTC,CASSDKFFRNEQYF